The rows below give T cell receptor beta chains drawn from one sample of a study. One entry per CDR3 protein results from TCRdb running MiXCR on the RT-PCR reads. The sample lists around 700,000 distinct CDR3 sequences, more than 13% seen once, with 3.6% in the top ten. Sequencing was performed on memory CD4+ T cells from blood. The receptors derive from a female donor in good health, serving as a healthy control. Both conserved end residues are part of each CDR3. The D gene is left open where the match is weak. Some rows mark clone size as missing; the rest say once, few, many or name a class of expanded clone.

clone_size d_call j_call v_call cdr3_nt cdr3_aa
many NA TRBJ1-2 TRBV9 TGTGCCAGCAGCCCCCGGCCAGGAGGCGATGGCTACACCTTC CASSPRPGGDGYTF
NA NA TRBJ2-3 TRBV9 TGTGCCAGCAGGGAGGCGGGCCTTAGCACAGATACGCAGTATTTT CASREAGLSTDTQYF
few TRBD2 TRBJ2-1 TRBV4-3 TGCGCCAGCAGCCAAGATCCCCCCCGGCTAGCGGGAACTGCCAATGAGCAGTTCTTC CASSQDPPRLAGTANEQFF
NA NA TRBJ1-4 TRBV20-1 TGCAGTGCTATAGGACAAATTAATGAAAAACTGTTTTTT CSAIGQINEKLFF
NA TRBD2 TRBJ2-1 TRBV27 TGTGCCAGCAGTCCAAGGACTAGCGGGAGAAATGAGCAGTTCTTC CASSPRTSGRNEQFF
NA NA TRBJ2-5 TRBV10-3 TGTGCCATCAGTGAGCCGGGGGAGACCCAGTACTTC CAISEPGETQYF
few TRBD1 TRBJ1-4 TRBV12-3/TRBV12-4 TGTGCCAGCAGTTCGGACAGGGGGGCCGAAAAACTGTTTTTT CASSSDRGAEKLFF
many TRBD1 TRBJ1-1 TRBV5-6 TGTGCCAGCAGCCTGGACAGGGGGCGGACTGAAGCTTTCTTT CASSLDRGRTEAFF
few NA TRBJ1-2 TRBV12-3/TRBV12-4 TGTGCCAGCAGTCCGACCGGCCATGGCTACACCTTC CASSPTGHGYTF
few NA TRBJ2-5 TRBV7-9 TGTGCCAGCAGAACCGGGACGGTAAAAGAGACCCAGTACTTC CASRTGTVKETQYF
few NA TRBJ2-3 TRBV20-1 TGCAGTGCTAGCGGGAGTGCGGGAGATACGCAGTATTTT CSASGSAGDTQYF
few NA TRBJ1-5 TRBV18 TGTGCCAGCTCACAGGGGAATGAACAACAGCCCCAGCATTTT CASSQGNEQQPQHF
few TRBD2 TRBJ2-5 TRBV18 TGTGCCAGCTCACCTTGGACTAGCGGGAGATCAGAGACCCAGTACTTC CASSPWTSGRSETQYF
few NA TRBJ2-5 TRBV5-4 TGTGCCAGCAGCTTGCAAGGGGCAATGGGAAAGACCCAGTACTTC CASSLQGAMGKTQYF
few NA TRBJ1-1 TRBV29-1 TGCAGCGTTGAAGGGGAGGCCGGGGCGAACACTGAAGCTTTCTTT CSVEGEAGANTEAFF
NA NA TRBJ2-2 TRBV6-5 TGTGCCAGCAGCCGTAGGACCGAGAATCCCGGGGAGCTGTTTTTT CASSRRTENPGELFF
NA NA TRBJ1-5 TRBV28 TGTGCCAGCAGTCTATACAACAATCAGCCCCAGCATTTT CASSLYNNQPQHF
few NA TRBJ2-5 TRBV7-2 TGTGCCAGCAGCCCGACAGCTTTCCAAGAGACCCAGTACTTC CASSPTAFQETQYF
NA NA TRBJ2-1 TRBV5-6 TGTGCCAGCAGCTTACGACAGTTATACAATGAGCAGTTCTTC CASSLRQLYNEQFF
many NA TRBJ2-1 TRBV24-1 TGTGCCACCAGTGACGGACGACTGAAATACAATGAGCAGTTCTTC CATSDGRLKYNEQFF
NA NA TRBJ2-1 TRBV30 TGTGCCTGGAGTGCAGCCCTCTACAATGAGCAGTTCTTC CAWSAALYNEQFF
many NA TRBJ2-3 TRBV28 TGTGCCAGCAGTCTAAGCGTTCTCACGCAGTATTTT CASSLSVLTQYF
NA TRBD2 TRBJ2-2 TRBV2 TGTGCCAGACGACTAGCGGGGGCGAACACCGGGGAGCTGTTTTTT CARRLAGANTGELFF
few NA TRBJ2-5 TRBV4-1 TGCGCCAGCAGCCAAGATACGGGACAACAAGAGACCCAGTACTTC CASSQDTGQQETQYF
NA TRBD1 TRBJ1-5 TRBV20-1 TGCAGTGCAGGACAGGGTCATCAGCCCCAGCATTTT CSAGQGHQPQHF
many NA TRBJ1-3 TRBV10-3 TGTGCCATCAGTGTTGAACTCCACTCTGGAAACACCATATATTTT CAISVELHSGNTIYF
few NA TRBJ1-1 TRBV4-1 TGCGCCAGCAGCCACCTTGGGACAAGTAACACTGAAGCTTTCTTT CASSHLGTSNTEAFF
few NA TRBJ1-1 TRBV5-1 TGCGCCAGCAGCTTGGCGGGGGAACAGAACACTGAAGCTTTCTTT CASSLAGEQNTEAFF
NA TRBD2 TRBJ2-1 TRBV7-9 TGTGCCAGCAGTCCTCCGGGACTAGCGGGTGAGGGTGAGCAGTTCTTC CASSPPGLAGEGEQFF
few NA TRBJ2-1 TRBV7-2 TGTGCCAGCAGCCCCGCGGTTGATCAGTTCTTC CASSPAVDQFF
many NA TRBJ1-2 TRBV4-2 TGTGCCAGCAGCCAAGGGCAAGGGGCGTTTTCTGGCTACACCTTC CASSQGQGAFSGYTF
NA TRBD1 TRBJ2-7 TRBV4-1 TGCGCCAGCAGCCAAGAAAGTCGGGTAGGACAGGGTAGCGTCGAGCAGTACTTC CASSQESRVGQGSVEQYF
many NA TRBJ2-7 TRBV12-3/TRBV12-4 TGTGCCAGCAGCTCCTCGGGGGCGTTTACCTACGAGCAGTACTTC CASSSSGAFTYEQYF
NA TRBD1 TRBJ1-2 TRBV7-9 TGTGCCAGCAGCTTAGGAGACAGGGTTGGCTACACCTTC CASSLGDRVGYTF
NA NA TRBJ2-6 TRBV4-1 TGCGCCAGCAGCCAAAATAGGCTATCTGGGGCCAACGTCCTGACTTTC CASSQNRLSGANVLTF
few NA TRBJ1-1 TRBV6-2/TRBV6-3 TGTGCCACTAGCCAATTAAAGGGTGTGAACACTGAAGCTTTCTTT CATSQLKGVNTEAFF
many NA TRBJ2-7 TRBV29-1 TGCAGCGTTGAAGATGGTCACGGACGGGATCGTCCCGAGCAGTACTTC CSVEDGHGRDRPEQYF
NA NA TRBJ2-1 TRBV18 TGTGCCAGCTCACCACAGCGGAGTTACAATGAGCAGTTCTTC CASSPQRSYNEQFF
many TRBD2 TRBJ2-3 TRBV7-2 TGTGCCAGCAGCTTGGGACTAGCGGGGGTTGCTAGCACAGATACGCAGTATTTT CASSLGLAGVASTDTQYF
many TRBD1 TRBJ2-7 TRBV5-5 TGTGCCAGCAGCTTGGCCCCGGGACAGTGGAACGAGCAGTACTTC CASSLAPGQWNEQYF
many NA TRBJ1-6 TRBV6-5 TGTGCCAGCAGTTACTCGGTGACGGCCTATAATTCACCCCTCCACTTT CASSYSVTAYNSPLHF
many NA TRBJ1-2 TRBV6-5 TGTGCCAGCAGGTCGAGGGGCGACTATGGCTACACCTTC CASRSRGDYGYTF